This T cell receptor (beta chain) was captured in a study of blood T cell repertoires in COVID-19. Background on the study: Sites across the United States, Italy and Spain contributed samples from acute and convalescent COVID-19. T cells, B-cell-depleted T cells, or PBMCs supplied cDNA or gDNA.

Authors' processing steps: Reference gene primer amplification gave estimated nucleated cell counts. Clones were sequenced by immunoSEQ multiplex PCR, and TCRdb holds only the in-frame ones, with some missing. V, J and clone size derive from that table, while D and trimming were established from the DNA sequence. The data hold 200,000 to 250,000 clones, with 80% to 90% observed a single time. The study assigned cohorts using participant-reported clinical history. V gave up 2 bases and J gave up 2 bases, with 3 bases separating them. CDR1 LGHDT and CDR2 YNNKEL come from the germline V gene (reference sequence). The CDR3 is made up of 12 amino acids.

The chain joins TRBV3-1 (or the pseudogene TRBV3-2) to TRBJ1-1; D remains unclear. This clonotype was sampled from a woman aged 40 to 50 with acute COVID-19. The sequencing sample was made of PBMCs or T cells enriched from blood (not recorded which). The CDR3 here is CASSQQNTEAFF. For the CDR3, the DNA is TGTGCCAGCAGCCAACAAAACACTGAAGCTTTCTTT.